This T cell receptor beta chain was retrieved from a study of blood T cell repertoires in COVID-19. Germline loops: CDR1 SGHTA, CDR2 FQGNSA. This CDR3 contains 18 residues. Trimming removed 5 bases from V and 0 bases from J; junction bases left unmatched: 6. Per the study methods: Reference gene primer amplification gave nucleated cell count estimates. The protocol was immunoSEQ multiplex PCR, while the TCRdb copy is restricted to in-frame clones and leaves out a portion. That table furnishes V, J and clone size, whereas the DNA furnished D and trimming. Among 180,000 or so clones listed, about 80% were seen once. Participants were placed into cohorts based on the clinical history they reported.

This rearrangement joins TRBV7-2 to TRBJ2-3; TRBD2 matches at 15 bases. This TCR came from a man aged 40-49 years who had recovered from COVID-19. The specimen was PBMCs or T cells enriched from blood (not recorded which). CDR3 protein: CASSLWTSGGGSTDTQYF. The CDR3 coding sequence is TGTGCCAGCAGCCTATGGACTAGCGGGGGGGGGAGCACAGATACGCAGTATTTT. The complete variable domain, with remaining parts taken from reference TRBV7-2 and TRBJ2-3, reads GAGVSQSPSNKVTEKGKDVELRCDPISGHTALYWYRQSLGQGLEFLIYFQGNSAPDKSGLPSDRFSAERTGGSVSTLTIQRTQQEDSAVYLCASSLWTSGGGSTDTQYFGPGTRLTVL.